Reported below is one T cell receptor (beta chain). The data were taken from a study of T cell responses to AZD1222 COVID-19 vaccine. Germline CDR1 is SGHNT and CDR2 is YYREEE (reference sequence). This CDR3 comprises 16 residues. V shed 0 bases and J shed 6 bases, with 16 bases lying between them. Assay used: immunoSEQ multiplex PCR; TCRdb lists only in-frame clones, some missing. The sample holds approximately 200,000 clones, roughly 88% seen once. The sequence came from an adult in good health. Source: peripheral blood, taken on day 0 of AZD1222 vaccination. V gene TRBV5-4 combines with J gene TRBJ1-5, with D perhaps matching TRBD1 (6 bases). In DNA, the CDR3 is TGTGCCAGCAGCTTGGGGGCAGGGGACAATTCTCAGCCCCAGCATTTT. Protein product: CASSLGAGDNSQPQHF.